One sample yielded the 27 T cell receptor beta chains listed below, sequenced in a study of shared clonotypes between healthy human individuals. The repertoire was sequenced with immunoSEQ multiplex PCR; TCRdb's copy has only in-frame clones and lacks some. The data show 950,000 to 1,300,000 clones, about 75% seen once. The sequenced sample consisted of memory CD4+ T cells sorted from blood. The subset was: CD45RA-negative fraction. Every receptor here comes from a man between 18 and 29 years old in good health.

The chain couples TRBV18 to TRBJ2-7; 12 nucleotides agree with TRBD1. Trimming at V came to 4 bases and at J to 6 bases, leaving 22 bases not matched to a gene. The germline gives CDR1 KGHSH, CDR2 LQKENI. The CDR3 runs to 20 residues. CDR3 sequence: CASSLSTGTGGGGPPAEQYF. The CDR3 DNA sequence: TGTGCCAGCTCACTAAGTACCGGGACAGGGGGCGGAGGGCCTCCGGCCGAGCAGTACTTC.

CDR3 region: CASINRGSYEQYF. For the CDR3, the DNA is TGTGCCAGCATCAACAGGGGGTCCTACGAGCAGTACTTC. The chain couples TRBV28 to TRBJ2-7, with TRBD1 identical over 8 bases. The germline V gene encodes CDR1 MDHEN and CDR2 SYDVKM. CDR3 length equals 13 residues. V lost 7 bases to trimming and J lost 1 base; unmatched junction nucleotides: 3.

The rearrangement links TRBV5-1 to TRBJ2-7; 8 positions match TRBD1. The germline CDR1 and CDR2 sequences are SGHRS and YFSETQ. The CDR3 sequence is 18 residues long. With 4 bases clipped from V and 4 bases from J, the junction kept 19 bases outside the gene matches. CDR3 region: CASSLRSGATGVSYEQYF. CDR3 coding DNA: TGCGCCAGCAGCCTACGATCAGGGGCGACAGGGGTGAGTTACGAGCAGTACTTC.

The chain employs TRBV5-1 and TRBJ2-1; 14 nucleotides match TRBD2. The V and J ends lost 4 bases and 4 bases, in that order; junction bases with no gene match: 7. Per the germline V gene, CDR1 is SGHRS and CDR2 is YFSETQ. The CDR3 is 17 amino acids. CDR3 sequence: CASSKGLAGEGYNEQFF. Here the CDR3 DNA reads TGCGCCAGCAGCAAGGGACTAGCGGGAGAAGGTTACAATGAGCAGTTCTTC.

The chain joins TRBV2 to TRBJ1-1, with D unclear. The CDR3 covers 13 residues. With 0 bases removed from V and 1 base from J, the gap between germline ends came to 3 bases. Germline-derived CDR1 and CDR2 are SNHLY and FYNNEI. The CDR3 DNA reads as TGTGCCAGCAGTGAAGCGTGGAACACTGAAGCTTTCTTT. As protein: CASSEAWNTEAFF. The whole variable domain, filled in from reference TRBV2 and TRBJ1-1, reads EPEVTQTPSHQVTQMGQEVILRCVPISNHLYFYWYRQILGQKVEFLVSFYNNEISEKSEIFDDQFSVERPDGSNFTLKIRSTKLEDSAMYFCASSEAWNTEAFFGQGTRLTVV.

This clone was counted a few times. The identical CDR3 is also encoded by other nucleotide sequences in the sample. The rearrangement joins TRBV19 to TRBJ1-2; D might be TRBD1 (6 bases). This CDR3 contains 14 residues. CDR1 LNHDA and CDR2 SQIVND come from the germline V gene (reference sequence). V was pared by 6 bases and J by 2 bases, with 13 bases between. The CDR3 here is CASSDGGANYGYTF. The CDR3, as DNA: TGTGCCAGTAGCGACGGGGGCGCGAACTATGGCTACACCTTC.

This chain uses TRBV5-1 with TRBJ2-7; perhaps D is TRBD1 or TRBD2 (5 bases each). This CDR3 has 15 amino acids. Trimming took off 3 bases at V and 2 bases at J, with 15 bases between the two ends. CDR1 and CDR2 (germline): SGHRS, YFSETQ. The DNA of the CDR3 is TGCGCCAGCAGCTCATCAGGGTTGGGGGCCTACGAGCAGTACTTC. Amino acid sequence: CASSSSGLGAYEQYF.

This sequence joins TRBV27 and TRBJ1-2, with D tentatively TRBD1 (6 bases). The CDR3 covers 14 residues. The germline gives CDR1 MNHEY, CDR2 SMNVEV (reference sequence). The V and J ends lost 4 bases and 4 bases respectively, with 13 bases between them. CDR3 sequence (DNA): TGTGCCAGCAGTTCTGGGACAAAAGTCTATGGCTACACCTTC. It yields the protein CASSSGTKVYGYTF.

V usage is TRBV7-9 and J usage is TRBJ1-2; D is unresolved. Between the trimmed V and J ends, which lost 2 bases and 10 bases, there was a span of 14 bases. CDR3 length: 13 amino acids. The germline V gene has CDR1 SEHNR and CDR2 FQNEAQ (reference sequence). The CDR3 reads CASSLPSDRFYTF. CDR3 DNA: TGTGCCAGCAGCTTACCCTCGGACCGCTTCTACACCTTC.

This clone appeared a few times. The J gene is TRBJ2-4, the V gene TRBV4-2, with TRBD2 matching 9 bases. Per germline, CDR1 LGHNA and CDR2 YNFKEQ. CDR3 size: 15 residues. The junction had 8 bases not matched to a gene; V was cut back by 3 bases and J by 8 bases. The CDR3 is CASSHGRGGQDIQYF. In nucleotides, the CDR3 is TGTGCCAGCAGCCATGGGCGGGGGGGCCAGGACATTCAGTACTTC.

The rearrangement joins TRBV6-6 to TRBJ2-2, with D perhaps matching TRBD2 (5 bases). Germline V gene data show CDR1 as MNHNY and CDR2 as SVGAGI (reference sequence). The CDR3 consists of 15 residues. Trimming took 5 bases from V and 7 from J, leaving 17 bases between them. The CDR3: CASSDQTKQRGELFF. The DNA of the CDR3 is TGTGCCAGCAGTGACCAGACTAAGCAACGCGGGGAGCTGTTTTTT.

The DNA of the CDR3 is TGCGCCAGCAGCTTATCCCCCCTCTACGAGCAGTACTTC. Its protein is CASSLSPLYEQYF. The chain links TRBV5-1 to TRBJ2-7; D gene ambiguous. Deletions cut 2 bases from V and 3 bases from J, with 9 bases between. Germline-derived CDR1 and CDR2 are SGHRS and YFSETQ. The CDR3 spans 13 residues.

There are a few counts of this clone. V gene TRBV7-2 combines with J gene TRBJ2-7; 11 nucleotides line up with TRBD1. Germline V gene lookup returns CDR1 SGHTA and CDR2 FQGNSA. V lost 5 bases and J lost 3; bases outside the gene matches: 9. This CDR3 has 16 residues. The CDR3 loop is CASSVGQGAVSYEQYF. CDR3 bases: TGTGCCAGCAGCGTAGGACAGGGGGCGGTTAGCTACGAGCAGTACTTC.

The count of this clone is one. This chain joins TRBV18 and TRBJ1-6; the match to TRBD1 covers 7 bases. The length of the CDR3 is 15 residues. J was trimmed by 6 bases and V by 3 bases; bases with no gene match: 5. Germline CDR1 reads KGHSH; CDR2 reads LQKENI. CDR3 sequence: CASSPTTGFNSPLHF. The CDR3 bases are TGTGCCAGCTCACCCACGACAGGGTTTAATTCACCCCTCCACTTT.

This clone was seen just once. This chain's CDR3 is CASSPDDFKQYF. In DNA form, the CDR3 reads TGTGCCAGCTCACCGGATGATTTTAAGCAGTACTTC. J is TRBJ2-7 and V is TRBV18; D is unresolved. CDR1 and CDR2 (germline): KGHSH, LQKENI. Trimming pared 3 bases from V and 8 bases from J, leaving 11 bases between. This CDR3 is built from 12 residues.

The V and J genes are TRBV18 and TRBJ2-1, with 9 bases aligning to TRBD2. This CDR3 is 18 amino acids long. Germline V gives CDR1 KGHSH, CDR2 LQKENI. The V gene end was trimmed by 4 bases and the J gene end by 4 bases; junction bases not matched to a gene: 14. Here the CDR3 DNA reads TGTGCCAGCTCACGCGTTCCTAGCGGGAAGGAATTTTACAATGAGCAGTTCTTC. Translation gives CASSRVPSGKEFYNEQFF.

This clone was observed a single time. V usage is TRBV18 and J usage is TRBJ2-3; D could derive from TRBD1 or TRBD2 (6 bases each). The CDR3 has 15 residues. V was pared by 3 bases and J by 4 bases, with 14 bases between. Germline V CDR1 and CDR2: KGHSH, LQKENI. The CDR3 coding sequence is TGTGCCAGCTCACCCCCCCTCGGGGGCGCAGATACGCAGTATTTT. This translates into CASSPPLGGADTQYF.

The CDR3 protein is CASSTQGGGEKLFF. The DNA of the CDR3 is TGTGCCAGCTCCACTCAGGGAGGCGGGGAAAAACTGTTTTTT. V is TRBV18 and J is TRBJ1-4; weak D call: TRBD1 (5 bases). Germline V gene sequence: CDR1 KGHSH, CDR2 LQKENI. This CDR3 has 14 residues. The V and J ends lost 6 bases and 8 bases respectively, with 16 bases between them.

This sequence joins TRBV9 and TRBJ2-7; no firm D call. V shed 0 bases and J shed 0 bases, with 10 bases lying between them. This CDR3 is built from 15 residues. In germline, CDR1 is SGDLS, CDR2 YYNGEE. CDR3: CASSVDPTVSYEQYF. In nucleotides, the CDR3 is TGTGCCAGCAGCGTAGATCCAACGGTCTCCTACGAGCAGTACTTC.

The gene calls are TRBV6-1 and TRBJ2-2; the match to TRBD1 covers 7 bases. V lost 3 bases and J lost 2; bases outside the gene matches: 3. Germline CDR1 and CDR2: MNHNS and SASEGT. CDR3 length equals 15 residues. The CDR3 is CASSEDRTNTGELFF. Here the CDR3 DNA reads TGTGCCAGCAGTGAGGACAGGACAAACACCGGGGAGCTGTTTTTT.

On this clone: Different DNA sequences within this sample yield the same CDR3. This chain connects TRBV28 to TRBJ1-5; 7 bases are a match to TRBD1. Per the germline V gene, CDR1 is MDHEN and CDR2 is SYDVKM. The J segment lost 3 bases and the V segment lost 6 bases, leaving 5 bases of the junction unmatched. The CDR3 length is 14 residues. This chain's CDR3 is CASSLGQFNQPQHF. The CDR3 DNA reads as TGTGCCAGCAGCCTGGGACAGTTCAATCAGCCCCAGCATTTT.

The gene calls are TRBV7-9 and TRBJ2-5, with D perhaps TRBD1 (6 bases). V lost 2 bases to trimming and J lost 5 bases, with 15 bases between them. Germline V gene sequence: CDR1 SEHNR, CDR2 FQNEAQ (reference sequence). CDR3 length: 15 residues. The CDR3 DNA follows: TGTGCCAGCAGCTTAATACAGGGAATTAGGGAGACCCAGTACTTC. Translating gives CASSLIQGIRETQYF.

The J gene is TRBJ2-4, the V gene TRBV9; either TRBD1 or TRBD2 may fit D (7 bases each). CDR3 length: 16 amino acids. With 4 bases removed from V and 2 bases from J, the gap between germline ends came to 16 bases. Germline CDR1 reads SGDLS; CDR2 reads YYNGEE. The CDR3 DNA reads TGTGCCAGCAGCTCTAGGGAGGGGGCGCCCAAAAACATTCAGTACTTC. It specifies CASSSREGAPKNIQYF.

This rearrangement joins TRBV5-4 to TRBJ1-2; D gene uncertain. Trimming stripped 4 bases from V and 8 bases from J, with 15 bases between. Germline CDR1 and CDR2: SGHNT and YYREEE (reference sequence). The CDR3 has 13 amino acids. The CDR3 DNA sequence: TGTGCCAGCAGCCAGGTGGCTGCGGTAGGCTACACCTTC. Translated: CASSQVAAVGYTF.

This clone has a single count. The chain is built from TRBV7-9 and TRBJ2-5, with TRBD2 identical over 8 bases. The CDR3 length is 14 residues. J lost 5 bases, V lost 6 bases, and 8 bases had no gene match. Germline-derived CDR1 and CDR2 are SEHNR and FQNEAQ (reference sequence). The CDR3 DNA reads TGTGCCAGCAGAAGTAGCGGGAAAGGCGAGACCCAGTACTTC. It translates to CASRSSGKGETQYF.

This clone was detected a few times. The chain has TRBV2 and TRBJ2-7; 7 bases align to TRBD2. Germline lookup yields CDR1 SNHLY and CDR2 FYNNEI. J lost 2 bases, V lost 7 bases, and 11 bases had no gene match. The CDR3 has 15 residues. The CDR3 sequence is CASTPGLVDTYEQYF. The CDR3 coding sequence is TGTGCCAGCACCCCCGGACTAGTCGATACCTACGAGCAGTACTTC.

CDR3 residues: CASSFGEDTIYF. CDR3 DNA: TGTGCCAGCAGCTTTGGCGAGGACACCATATATTTT. The chain joins TRBV7-8 to TRBJ1-3; D remains ambiguous. In germline, CDR1 is SGHVS, CDR2 FQNEAQ. CDR3 length: 12 amino acids. Trimming pared 3 bases from V and 8 bases from J, leaving 8 bases between.